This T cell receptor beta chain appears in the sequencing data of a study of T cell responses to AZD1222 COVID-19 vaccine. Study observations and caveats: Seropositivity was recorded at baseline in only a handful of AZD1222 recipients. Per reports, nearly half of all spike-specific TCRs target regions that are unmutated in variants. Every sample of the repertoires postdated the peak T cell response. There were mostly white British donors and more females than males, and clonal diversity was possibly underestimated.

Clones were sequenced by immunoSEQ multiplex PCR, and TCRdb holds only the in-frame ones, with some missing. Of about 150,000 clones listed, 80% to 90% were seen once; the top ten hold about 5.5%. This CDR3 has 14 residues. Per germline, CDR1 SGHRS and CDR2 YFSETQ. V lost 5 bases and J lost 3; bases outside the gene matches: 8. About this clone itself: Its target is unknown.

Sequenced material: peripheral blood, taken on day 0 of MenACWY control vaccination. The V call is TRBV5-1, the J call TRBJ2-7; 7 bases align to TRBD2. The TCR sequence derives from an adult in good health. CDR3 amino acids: CASSVSGNFYEQYF. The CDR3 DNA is TGCGCCAGCAGTGTAAGCGGGAATTTCTACGAGCAGTACTTC.